The entry below describes one T cell receptor (beta chain). Antigen specificity is unknown. The data originate from a study of cytomegalovirus exposure and HLA in healthy donors. Germline V gene data show CDR1 as MNHEY and CDR2 as SVGAGI. Deletions cut 6 bases from V and 2 bases from J, with 14 bases between. The CDR3 contains 15 residues. The PCR employed 60 Vbeta primers together with 13 Jbeta primers. Sequenced by immunoSEQ multiplex PCR; TCRdb stores in-frame clones only, minus some. The profile shows some 87,000 clones, 78% of them singletons. The study, taken as a whole, reports: The likely explanation for a cluster of highly shared sequence variants was sequencing artifact.

This clonotype was obtained from a man aged 18 to 35 in good health and CMV-seropositive. The sequenced sample was PBMCs. The chain has TRBV6-5 and TRBJ1-5; a weak D match, TRBD1 (6 bases). The CDR3 region has the DNA TGTGCCAGCAGACTTACTTCAGGGGGCAATCAGCCCCAGCATTTT. This translates into CASRLTSGGNQPQHF.